This T cell receptor beta chain was recorded in a study of CD8 T cells in ankylosing spondylitis. Study-level points and caveats: The study identified a TCR beta motif of eight highly homologous variants that appeared characteristic of ankylosing spondylitis blood.

Germline lookup yields CDR1 LGHDT and CDR2 YNNKEL (reference sequence). The CDR3 is 12 amino acids. Trimming took 0 bases from V and 11 from J, leaving 7 bases between them. TCRdb re-analysed the 5' RACE reads in MiXCR, keeping a single row per CDR3 protein. This table has some 800,000 distinct CDR3 sequences, roughly 12% appearing once. A note on this clonotype: Its cognate antigen is unknown.

The sequence came from a male donor with ankylosing spondylitis. The chain combines TRBV3-1 with TRBJ1-4; D remains unclear. Source material: blood, either unsorted or a sorted T cell fraction (not recorded which). CDR3 sequence reads: CASSQEVSKLFF. The CDR3 DNA is TGTGCCAGCAGCCAAGAGGTCTCCAAACTGTTTTTT.